This TCR beta chain was recovered during a study of shared clonotypes between healthy human individuals. Points from the study as a whole: Clonotype sharing among donors was expected to depend on sequencing depth. Compared with clonotypes that all four donors shared, non-shared clonotypes had lower generation probabilities.

Regarding this clone: The antigen remains undetermined.

Adult donors, all healthy and HIV-negative, had no recent acute infections or vaccinations. There were only Caucasian adults among the donors, and all lived in Nashville, Tennessee. CDR1 SEHNR and CDR2 FQNEAQ come from the germline V gene (reference sequence). This CDR3 spans 18 amino acids. V lost 5 bases and J lost 0; bases outside the gene matches: 12. Profiling relied on immunoSEQ multiplex PCR, and the TCRdb table lists in-frame clones only, not all of them. The sample yields around 2.5 million clones, roughly 93% seen once. This TCR came from a man aged 18 to 30 in good health. Some clones in this sample may be carry-over from other donors' samples. The sample taken for sequencing was naive CD4+ T cells from PBMCs. Subset of the sample: CD45RA+ positively selected. This chain uses TRBV7-9 with TRBJ2-2, with 7 bases identical to TRBD2. The CDR3 loop reads CASSKKARGEANTGELFF. In DNA, the CDR3 is TGTGCCAGCAGCAAAAAAGCCCGGGGGGAAGCGAACACCGGGGAGCTGTTTTTT.